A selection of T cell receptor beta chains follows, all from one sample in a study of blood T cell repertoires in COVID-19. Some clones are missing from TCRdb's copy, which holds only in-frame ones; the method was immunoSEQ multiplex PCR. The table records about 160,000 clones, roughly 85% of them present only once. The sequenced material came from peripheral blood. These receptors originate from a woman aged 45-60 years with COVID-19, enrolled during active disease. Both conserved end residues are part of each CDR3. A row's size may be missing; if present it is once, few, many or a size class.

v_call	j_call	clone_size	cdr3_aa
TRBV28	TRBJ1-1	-	CASSHPRRGNTEAFF
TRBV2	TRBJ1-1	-	CASSEARSGAFF
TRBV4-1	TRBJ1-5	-	CASSQDSAGHWEPQHF
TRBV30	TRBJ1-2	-	CAWVRQGGYGYTF
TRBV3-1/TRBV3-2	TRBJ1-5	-	CASSQPGNQPQHF
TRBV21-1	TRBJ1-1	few	CASSTARGQGNTEAFF
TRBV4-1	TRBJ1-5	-	CASSQPPGQGRNQPQHF
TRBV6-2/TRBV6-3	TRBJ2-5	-	CASSQGRYSTGEETQYF
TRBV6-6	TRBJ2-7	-	CASSNEGLSYEQYF
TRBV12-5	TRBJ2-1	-	CASGLGYWGSGVSSYNEQFF
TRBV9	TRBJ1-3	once	CASSAGQGLAGNTIYF
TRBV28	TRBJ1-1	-	CASSLTVTGGLNTEAFF
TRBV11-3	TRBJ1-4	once	CASSFYRGRTAATNEKLFF
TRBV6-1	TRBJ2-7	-	CASSEALMGAGGSEQYF
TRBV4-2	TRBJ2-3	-	CASSQEATSTTDTQYF
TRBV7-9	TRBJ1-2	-	CASSHSQGYGYTF
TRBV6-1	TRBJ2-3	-	CASSVSGTGALDTQYF
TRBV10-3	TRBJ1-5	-	CAISESGGDNQPQHF
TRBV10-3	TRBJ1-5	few	CAISDGGQGDQPQHF
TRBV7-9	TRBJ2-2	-	CASSLEEGLAGELFF
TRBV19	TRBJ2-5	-	CASSRQAQETQYF
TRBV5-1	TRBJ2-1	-	CASSLRTSGGFYNEQFF
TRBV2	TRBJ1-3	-	CASSDSLSGNTIYF
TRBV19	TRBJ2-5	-	CASSTRATGTQYF
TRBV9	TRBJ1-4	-	CASSVNQGATNEKLFF
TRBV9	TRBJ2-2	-	CASSGAFRQKGPIPSRTNTGELFF
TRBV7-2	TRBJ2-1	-	CASSSPGLASYNEQFF
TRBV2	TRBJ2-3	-	CASSDGQGSDTQYF
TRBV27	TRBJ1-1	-	CASSLWDRGTEAFF
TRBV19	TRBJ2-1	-	CASRAGTSSYNEQFF
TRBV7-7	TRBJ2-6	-	CASSLASGGFSGANVLTF
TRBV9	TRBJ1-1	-	CASSVISGNTEAFF
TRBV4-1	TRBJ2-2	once	CASSQPGHSTTGELFF
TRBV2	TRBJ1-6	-	CASKGGSSYNSPLHF